A single T cell receptor (beta chain) is shown here with its context. This sample was taken from a study of shared clonotypes between healthy human individuals. Germline V lookup: CDR1 MDHEN, CDR2 SYDVKM. This CDR3 contains 14 residues. Deletions cut 7 bases from V and 4 bases from J, with 17 bases between. Libraries were prepared by immunoSEQ multiplex PCR; TCRdb keeps only in-frame clonotypes and omits some of them. The top ten clones hold around 24% of a sample with hundreds of thousands of clones, 85% to 95% of them seen once. CD45RO-negative cells were positively selected for CCR7, leaving out terminally differentiated effector memory CD45RA+ cells.

The source material was naive CD8+ T cells sorted from blood. This clonotype originated in a man younger than 45 in good health. The chain couples TRBV28 to TRBJ2-7, with D possibly matching TRBD1 (6 bases). CDR3 DNA: TGTGCCAGCACCCCGGACAGAATCTTATACGAGCAGTACTTC. Protein product: CASTPDRILYEQYF.